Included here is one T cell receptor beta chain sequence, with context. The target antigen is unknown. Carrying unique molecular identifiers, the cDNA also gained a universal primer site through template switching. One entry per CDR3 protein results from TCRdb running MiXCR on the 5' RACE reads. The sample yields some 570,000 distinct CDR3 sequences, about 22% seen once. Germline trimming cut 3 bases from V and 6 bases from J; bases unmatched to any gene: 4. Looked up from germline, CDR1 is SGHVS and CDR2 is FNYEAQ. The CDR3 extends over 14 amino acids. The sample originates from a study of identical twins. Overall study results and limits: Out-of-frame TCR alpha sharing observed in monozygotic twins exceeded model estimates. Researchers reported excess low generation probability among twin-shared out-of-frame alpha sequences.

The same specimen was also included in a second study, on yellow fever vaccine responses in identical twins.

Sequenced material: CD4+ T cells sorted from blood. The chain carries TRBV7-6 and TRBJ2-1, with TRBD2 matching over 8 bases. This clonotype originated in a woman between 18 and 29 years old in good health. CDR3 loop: CASSLSGSFNEQFF. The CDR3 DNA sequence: TGTGCCAGCAGCTTGAGCGGGAGTTTCAATGAGCAGTTCTTC. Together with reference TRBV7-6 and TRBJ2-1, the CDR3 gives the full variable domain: GAGVSQSPRYKVTKRGQDVALRCDPISGHVSLYWYRQALGQGPEFLTYFNYEAQQDKSGLPNDRFSAERPEGSISTLTIQRTEQRDSAMYRCASSLSGSFNEQFFGPGTRLTVL.